This entry lists 27 T cell receptor beta chains sequenced from one sample in a study of T cell responses to AZD1222 COVID-19 vaccine. TCRdb's table, derived via immunoSEQ multiplex PCR, lists solely in-frame clones and lacks some. Of around 160,000 clones in the sample, around 90% were seen once. The sequenced sample was peripheral blood, obtained 28 days after the second AZD1222 dose. The origin of the receptors is an adult who received the AZD1222 COVID-19 vaccine.

J is TRBJ2-5 and V is TRBV6-1; 9 positions agree with TRBD2. With 3 bases clipped from V and 5 bases from J, the junction kept 7 bases outside the gene matches. The CDR3 is made up of 15 amino acids. Germline V gene lookup returns CDR1 MNHNS and CDR2 SASEGT. CDR3: CASSEAGGPLETQYF. The CDR3 nucleotides read TGTGCCAGCAGTGAGGCGGGGGGGCCTTTGGAGACCCAGTACTTC.

The V gene is TRBV9, the J gene TRBJ1-1, with a tentative D call TRBD1 (5 bases). The CDR3 runs 13 residues. CDR1 is SGDLS, CDR2 YYNGEE, per germline. V gave up 0 bases and J gave up 8 bases, with 11 bases separating them. This chain's CDR3 is CASSVVSGREAFF. In DNA form, the CDR3 reads TGTGCCAGCAGCGTAGTATCAGGGAGGGAAGCTTTCTTT.

The V call is TRBV5-1, the J call TRBJ2-7; possibly TRBD1 for D (6 bases). The germline V gene encodes CDR1 SGHRS and CDR2 YFSETQ. This CDR3 region has 14 residues. Trimming left V 0 bases short and J 4 bases short, with 11 bases between. The CDR3 nucleotides read TGCGCCAGCAGCTTGGGGACAGTTACATACGAGCAGTACTTC. This sequence encodes CASSLGTVTYEQYF.

The V gene is TRBV3-1 (or the pseudogene TRBV3-2), the J gene TRBJ1-1, with D hard to call. The CDR3 has 14 amino acids. The germline V gene encodes CDR1 LGHDT and CDR2 YNNKEL (reference sequence). V was trimmed by 4 bases and J by 1 base, leaving 10 bases between them. The CDR3 loop is CASSPAWENTEAFF. The DNA of the CDR3 is TGTGCCAGCAGCCCCGCTTGGGAGAACACTGAAGCTTTCTTT.

V usage is TRBV19 and J usage is TRBJ2-7; either TRBD1 or TRBD2 may supply D (6 bases each). V was shortened by 6 bases and J by 3 bases, with 18 bases between the two germline ends. The CDR3 has 15 residues. Germline V gives CDR1 LNHDA, CDR2 SQIVND (reference sequence). The CDR3, as DNA: TGTGCCAGTAGCCCCCCAGATGGGGGGCACTACGAGCAGTACTTC. This sequence encodes CASSPPDGGHYEQYF.

The chain combines TRBV19 with TRBJ2-7, with D possibly being TRBD1 (6 bases). Trimming left V 6 bases short and J 7 bases short, with 19 bases between. This CDR3 comprises 14 residues. Germline CDR1 LNHDA, CDR2 SQIVND (reference sequence). This CDR3 is CASSVPGHTGEQYF. DNA of the CDR3: TGTGCCAGTAGCGTACCGGGACATACGGGGGAGCAGTACTTC.

Written as DNA, the CDR3 is TGCGCCAGCAGCTCCGGACAGGGAACCCCCCTGGCCACTGAAGCTTTCTTT. It is translated as CASSSGQGTPLATEAFF. The chain has TRBV5-1 and TRBJ1-1; 8 bases match TRBD1. The germline V gene has CDR1 SGHRS and CDR2 YFSETQ. J gave up 4 bases and V 3 bases, and 14 bases lay outside the gene matches. The CDR3 length is 17 residues.

The V call is TRBV15, the J call TRBJ1-1; D perhaps matches TRBD1 (5 bases). Germline V gene data show CDR1 as LNHNV and CDR2 as YYDKDF (reference sequence). The CDR3 sequence is 14 residues long. The V end was cut by 7 bases, the J end by 0 bases, with 12 bases between. The CDR3 spells CATTRGDLNTEAFF. In DNA, the CDR3 is TGTGCCACCACCCGGGGGGATTTGAACACTGAAGCTTTCTTT.

A remark on this clone: At the DNA level, this CDR3 is encoded by other sequences in the same sample as well. J is TRBJ1-4 and V is TRBV2; D might be TRBD1 (5 bases). V was pared by 5 bases and J by 0 bases, with 10 bases between. This CDR3 has 15 residues. The germline V gene has CDR1 SNHLY and CDR2 FYNNEI. The CDR3 reads CASSLGAATNEKLFF. The CDR3 DNA is TGTGCCAGCAGTCTCGGGGCCGCAACTAATGAAAAACTGTTTTTT.

The chain couples TRBV6-6 to TRBJ2-7, with TRBD1 matching over 7 bases. CDR1 is MNHNY, CDR2 SVGAGI, per germline (reference sequence). The trim removed 7 bases at V and 3 bases at J, leaving 12 bases unmatched. The CDR3 extends over 15 amino acids. The CDR3 coding sequence is TGTGCCAGCACTATGAACCCAGGGGGTGGCTACGAGCAGTACTTC. This encodes CASTMNPGGGYEQYF.

The chain recombines TRBV12-3 or TRBV12-4 with TRBJ1-5; possible D gene TRBD1, 5 bases. V was clipped by 6 bases and J by 7 bases, with 10 bases between them. CDR3 size: 12 residues. The CDR3 loop is CASSQDIQPQHF. CDR3 DNA: TGTGCCAGCAGCCAGGACATACAGCCCCAGCATTTT.

The chain couples TRBV9 to TRBJ1-5, with D unresolved. Germline V gene data show CDR1 as SGDLS and CDR2 as YYNGEE. The CDR3 is 13 amino acids. V was trimmed by 3 bases and J by 4 bases, leaving 8 bases between them. The CDR3 DNA follows: TGTGCCAGCAGCGGACGAGAGAATCAGCCCCAGCATTTT. It specifies CASSGRENQPQHF.

The V and J genes are TRBV6-5 and TRBJ2-7; 9 bases are a match to TRBD1. V lost 8 bases and J lost 3; bases outside the gene matches: 8. The germline V gene encodes CDR1 MNHEY and CDR2 SVGAGI. The length of the CDR3 is 14 residues. The CDR3 here is CASETGTGHYEQYF. CDR3 DNA: TGTGCCAGCGAGACCGGGACAGGGCACTACGAGCAGTACTTC.

The chain uses TRBV30 and TRBJ1-1, with D possibly TRBD1 on 5 matching bases. The CDR3 extends over 14 amino acids. V was clipped by 5 bases and J by 5 bases, with 18 bases between them. CDR1 and CDR2 (germline): GTSNPN, SVGIG (reference sequence). CDR3 residues: CAWALGQRETEAFF. CDR3 nucleotide sequence: TGTGCCTGGGCGTTGGGGCAGCGGGAGACTGAAGCTTTCTTT. Full variable domain (remainder filled in from reference TRBV30 and TRBJ1-1): SQTIHQWPATLVQPVGSPLSLECTVEGTSNPNLYWYRQAAGRGLQLLFYSVGIGQISSEVPQNLSASRPQDRQFILSSKKLLLSDSGFYLCAWALGQRETEAFFGQGTRLTVV.

This chain links TRBV6-2 or TRBV6-3 with TRBJ2-4; weak D call: TRBD2 (5 bases). Germline V CDR1 and CDR2: MNHEY, SVGEGT. V was trimmed by 2 bases and J by 1 base, leaving 9 bases between them. The CDR3 is 15 residues long. CDR3: CASSYVTGAKNIQYF. DNA of the CDR3: TGTGCCAGCAGTTACGTGACGGGGGCCAAAAACATTCAGTACTTC.

The chain uses TRBV4-1 and TRBJ2-7, with D possibly being TRBD2 (5 bases). The length of the CDR3 is 13 residues. V dropped 1 base and J dropped 3 bases, with 7 bases sitting between them. Germline CDR1 MGHRA, CDR2 YSYEKL. This CDR3 is CASSQAAGYEQYF. The CDR3 region has the DNA TGCGCCAGCAGCCAAGCGGCGGGCTACGAGCAGTACTTC.

This chain connects TRBV12-3 or TRBV12-4 to TRBJ2-3; D is undetermined. CDR3 length: 13 amino acids. V lost 3 bases and J lost 1, with 5 bases in between. Here the CDR3 reads CASSFRGTDTQYF. The CDR3 nucleotides are TGTGCCAGCAGTTTTAGGGGCACAGATACGCAGTATTTT.

The chain combines TRBV20-1 with TRBJ2-7; no reliable D call. The CDR3 is made up of 13 amino acids. Trimming pared 3 bases from V and 4 bases from J, leaving 13 bases between. Germline V gene lookup returns CDR1 DFQATT and CDR2 SNEGSKA (reference sequence). This CDR3 is CSASLGYGYEQYF. CDR3 nucleotides: TGCAGTGCTAGTCTGGGGTATGGGTACGAGCAGTACTTC.

The V call is TRBV19, the J call TRBJ1-1; D may be TRBD1 (5 bases). The CDR3 runs 13 residues. Trimming took off 5 bases at V and 5 bases at J, with 12 bases between the two ends. The V gene's germline CDR1 is LNHDA and CDR2 SQIVND (reference sequence). CDR3 sequence reads: CASSLGAQTEAFF. DNA for the CDR3: TGTGCCAGTAGTCTCGGGGCGCAGACTGAAGCTTTCTTT.

The chain uses TRBV19 and TRBJ1-2, with 9 bases lining up with TRBD1. Germline-derived CDR1 and CDR2 are LNHDA and SQIVND (reference sequence). This CDR3 is 16 amino acids long. V lost 3 bases to trimming and J lost 7 bases; unmatched junction nucleotides: 12. This CDR3 is CASSILQGAIFGGYTF. The CDR3 coding sequence is TGTGCCAGTAGTATTTTACAGGGGGCGATATTCGGTGGCTACACCTTC.

This chain links TRBV10-2 with TRBJ2-7, with 9 bases lining up with TRBD1. The CDR3 consists of 13 residues. J lost 2 bases, V lost 4 bases, and 0 bases had no gene match. CDR1 is WSHSY, CDR2 SAAADI, per germline. The CDR3 here is CASSGQGAYEQYF. Here the CDR3 DNA reads TGCGCCAGCAGTGGACAGGGGGCCTACGAGCAGTACTTC.

V is TRBV7-2 and J is TRBJ2-7; the match to TRBD1 covers 7 bases. Germline assignment: CDR1 SGHTA and CDR2 FQGNSA. This CDR3 is 15 amino acids long. V lost 1 base to trimming and J lost 3 bases; unmatched junction nucleotides: 6. This CDR3 reads CASSLGRGPLYEQYF. DNA of the CDR3: TGTGCCAGCAGCTTAGGAAGGGGGCCTCTCTACGAGCAGTACTTC.

The chain is built from TRBV7-6 and TRBJ1-5, with 7 bases aligning to TRBD1. Germline trimming cut 1 base from V and 4 bases from J; bases unmatched to any gene: 4. There are 15 residues in the CDR3. CDR1 is SGHVS and CDR2 is FNYEAQ in the germline V gene. CDR3 protein: CASSLDGTANQPQHF. The DNA for the CDR3 is TGTGCCAGCAGCTTAGACGGGACAGCTAATCAGCCCCAGCATTTT.

This clone was seen a handful of times. V and J are TRBV5-1 and TRBJ1-2; no clear D gene. From germline, CDR1 is SGHRS and CDR2 YFSETQ. The CDR3 runs to 12 residues. V gave up 2 bases and J gave up 6 bases, with 8 bases separating them. The CDR3, as DNA: TGCGCCAGCAGCTTCGGGGTAGATGGCTACACCTTC. Translation gives CASSFGVDGYTF.

V usage is TRBV4-2 and J usage is TRBJ2-5, with TRBD1 as a possible D gene (6 bases). The CDR3 spans 15 residues. The V gene's germline CDR1 is LGHNA and CDR2 YNFKEQ. Trimming stripped 4 bases from V and 5 bases from J, with 17 bases between. CDR3 in DNA: TGTGCCAGCAGCCTACAGCCAGGGGTTCGGGAGACCCAGTACTTC. Its protein product is CASSLQPGVRETQYF.

The chain employs TRBV5-1 and TRBJ1-1; D is perhaps TRBD1 (6 bases). The CDR3 is 14 residues long. Germline V CDR1 and CDR2: SGHRS, YFSETQ. The ends were cut back, 2 bases at V and 6 bases at J, with 14 bases in the middle. The CDR3 DNA reads TGCGCCAGCAGCTTCGGAGGGGGTATCGCTGAAGCTTTCTTT. This gives the protein CASSFGGGIAEAFF.

The V call is TRBV28, the J call TRBJ1-2; possibly TRBD1 for D (5 bases). Germline assignment: CDR1 MDHEN and CDR2 SYDVKM. The CDR3 is 11 amino acids. Trimming stripped 5 bases from V and 6 bases from J, with 7 bases between. The CDR3 here is CASSQGDGYTF. DNA for the CDR3: TGTGCCAGCAGTCAGGGTGATGGCTACACCTTC.